The 32 T cell receptor beta chains reported below all come from one sample, sequenced in a study of OX40 agonist ivuxolimab in advanced cancers. The data were produced by immunoSEQ multiplex PCR, yet TCRdb's version contains in-frame clones alone and is incomplete. This sample has around 65,000 clones, with approximately 90% found just once. The sequencing here drew on CD4+ or CD8+ T cells sorted from blood, taken in a trial of the OX40 agonist ivuxolimab. All receptors come from an adult with an advanced solid tumor such as melanoma, head and neck, liver or kidney cancer.

The rearrangement joins TRBV5-1 to TRBJ1-2; D call uncertain. Germline V CDR1 and CDR2: SGHRS, YFSETQ. The CDR3 spans 14 residues. V was cut by 0 bases and J by 4 bases, with 10 bases left in between. The CDR3 spells CASSLAAETYGYTF. CDR3 in DNA: TGCGCCAGCAGCTTGGCTGCAGAGACCTATGGCTACACCTTC.

The chain is built from TRBV7-8 and TRBJ2-1; D is possibly TRBD1 (6 bases). This CDR3 is built from 14 residues. Germline CDR1 reads SGHVS; CDR2 reads FQNEAQ. The V gene lost 0 bases and the J gene lost 7 bases, with 10 bases spanning the gap. The CDR3 region has the DNA TGTGCCAGCAGCTTAGCGGGGGCCCTTAATGAGCAGTTCTTC. This translates into CASSLAGALNEQFF.

V usage is TRBV13 and J usage is TRBJ2-2; D remains unclear. Per the germline V gene, CDR1 is PRHDT and CDR2 is FYEKMQ (reference sequence). V was shortened by 5 bases and J by 6 bases, with 13 bases between the two germline ends. The CDR3 runs to 14 residues. The CDR3 loop is CASSPGLDAGELFF. The CDR3 DNA reads as TGTGCCAGCAGCCCTGGGTTAGACGCCGGGGAGCTGTTTTTT.

V and J are TRBV7-9 and TRBJ1-1, with D tentatively TRBD1 (6 bases). This CDR3 comprises 15 residues. Trimming removed 5 bases from V and 4 bases from J, with 17 bases in between. CDR1 and CDR2 from the germline V gene are SEHNR and FQNEAQ (reference sequence). The CDR3 DNA sequence: TGTGCCAGCAGCCAAGATCGTACAGGGAGCACTGAAGCTTTCTTT. Translation gives CASSQDRTGSTEAFF.

The chain carries TRBV29-1 and TRBJ2-2, with D possibly being TRBD1 (5 bases). V shed 7 bases and J shed 5 bases, with 17 bases lying between them. CDR1 is SQVTM, CDR2 ANQGSEA, per germline. The CDR3 covers 14 residues. For the CDR3, the DNA is TGCAGCGCATACTCCAGGGCGGTAACCGGGGAGCTGTTTTTT. This encodes CSAYSRAVTGELFF.

The chain carries TRBV29-1 and TRBJ1-4; D gene uncertain. V dropped 2 bases and J dropped 8 bases, with 12 bases sitting between them. This CDR3 is built from 13 residues. Germline assignment: CDR1 SQVTM and CDR2 ANQGSEA. The CDR3 DNA follows: TGCAGCGTTGAATTGAGCGGAGGAGAAAAACTGTTTTTT. As protein: CSVELSGGEKLFF.

This clone was seen just once. The chain combines TRBV5-6 with TRBJ2-7; D gene ambiguous. The V end was cut by 4 bases, the J end by 11 bases, with 13 bases between. The CDR3 totals 11 residues. CDR1 and CDR2 from the germline V gene are SGHDT and YYEEEE. CDR3 in amino acids: CASSGRAPEYF. The CDR3 DNA follows: TGTGCCAGCAGCGGCCGGGCCCCGGAGTACTTC.

The CDR3 DNA sequence: TGCAGCGTTGAAAGGCCAGGGGGACAGTCTGGAAACACCATATATTTT. This gives the protein CSVERPGGQSGNTIYF. This chain connects TRBV29-1 to TRBJ1-3; TRBD1 matches 7 bases. Germline V CDR1 and CDR2: SQVTM, ANQGSEA. The CDR3 is 16 residues long. Losses at the gene ends were 2 bases for V and 1 base for J; bases not matched to a gene: 8.

This sequence joins TRBV15 and TRBJ1-5; no reliable D call. The ends were cut back, 2 bases at V and 5 bases at J, with 19 bases in the middle. Per the germline V gene, CDR1 is LNHNV and CDR2 is YYDKDF (reference sequence). The CDR3 sequence is 17 residues long. CDR3 residues: CATSRRQPPSPDQPQHF. In DNA, the CDR3 is TGTGCCACCAGCAGAAGGCAGCCACCTTCCCCGGATCAGCCCCAGCATTTT.

The chain recombines TRBV2 with TRBJ1-1, with D unclear. V was shortened by 6 bases and J by 1 base, with 9 bases between the two germline ends. CDR3 length: 13 residues. Per germline, CDR1 SNHLY and CDR2 FYNNEI. CDR3 sequence: CASRHQANTEAFF. Written as DNA, the CDR3 is TGTGCCAGCAGGCATCAGGCGAACACTGAAGCTTTCTTT.

The chain joins TRBV6-1 to TRBJ2-2, with D hard to call. This CDR3 has 12 residues. Germline CDR1 MNHNS, CDR2 SASEGT. V was pared by 6 bases and J by 4 bases, with 6 bases between. As DNA, the CDR3 is TGTGCCAGCAGAGGAGTCACCGGGGAGCTGTTTTTT. It translates to CASRGVTGELFF.

The chain has TRBV19 and TRBJ2-1; 10 bases match TRBD1. Germline V gene lookup returns CDR1 LNHDA and CDR2 SQIVND (reference sequence). The CDR3 runs 15 residues. J was trimmed by 2 bases and V by 3 bases; bases with no gene match: 1. The CDR3 sequence: CASSMGTGAYNEQFF. The CDR3 coding sequence is TGTGCCAGTAGTATGGGGACAGGGGCCTACAATGAGCAGTTCTTC.

In this sample, this clone turned up a few times. The chain couples TRBV6-1 to TRBJ1-5; D may be TRBD1 (5 bases). CDR3 size: 14 residues. Germline lookup yields CDR1 MNHNS and CDR2 SASEGT. The V end was cut by 9 bases, the J end by 0 bases, with 12 bases between. In DNA form, the CDR3 reads TGTGCCAGTTTCGGGGGGAATAGCAATCAGCCCCAGCATTTT. It translates to CASFGGNSNQPQHF.

The rearrangement uses TRBV13 and TRBJ2-1; weak D call: TRBD1 (5 bases). The CDR3 has 12 amino acids. Per the germline V gene, CDR1 is PRHDT and CDR2 is FYEKMQ (reference sequence). The germline V and J ends were trimmed by 5 bases and 5 bases, with 7 bases remaining between them. This CDR3 is CASSTGDNEQFF. The CDR3, as DNA: TGTGCCAGCAGCACAGGAGACAATGAGCAGTTCTTC.

The chain uses TRBV5-4 and TRBJ2-2; 8 positions match TRBD2. This CDR3 is 18 amino acids long. The germline CDR1 and CDR2 sequences are SGHNT and YYREEE (reference sequence). The V segment lost 1 base and the J segment 5 bases; nucleotides outside the gene matches: 13. The DNA for the CDR3 is TGTGCCAGCAGCTTGACGTTGCTAGCGGGCCCGGGGACCGGGGAGCTGTTTTTT. This encodes CASSLTLLAGPGTGELFF.

This clone has a single count. The CDR3 region has the DNA TGTGCCAGCAGCTTAGAGTGGAGCTATGGCTACACCTTC. Translating gives CASSLEWSYGYTF. The chain joins TRBV7-8 to TRBJ1-2; unclear D gene. The CDR3 totals 13 residues. Germline CDR1 SGHVS, CDR2 FQNEAQ. Trimming shortened V by 1 base and J by 4 bases, and 7 bases separated the two germline ends.

The genes are TRBV6-6 and TRBJ2-7; no clear D gene. Trimming stripped 2 bases from V and 2 bases from J, with 10 bases between. The germline CDR1 and CDR2 sequences are MNHNY and SVGAGI (reference sequence). The CDR3 is made up of 14 amino acids. The CDR3 loop reads CASSYEGRTYEQYF. The DNA for the CDR3 is TGTGCCAGCAGTTACGAAGGCAGGACCTACGAGCAGTACTTC.

The V call is TRBV6-1, the J call TRBJ1-4; D perhaps matches TRBD1 (5 bases). This CDR3 is 17 amino acids long. CDR1 and CDR2 (germline): MNHNS, SASEGT. Trimming took 2 bases from V and 8 from J, leaving 21 bases between them. The CDR3 reads CASSEYYDERGWEKLFF. CDR3 DNA: TGTGCCAGCAGTGAATACTATGATGAGAGGGGTTGGGAAAAACTGTTTTTT.

This chain uses TRBV30 with TRBJ2-3; TRBD2 matches at 9 bases. From germline, CDR1 is GTSNPN and CDR2 SVGIG (reference sequence). The CDR3 has 16 residues. J gave up 4 bases and V 0 bases, and 8 bases lay outside the gene matches. The CDR3 is CAWSVAGGKLSDTQYF. DNA for the CDR3: TGTGCCTGGAGTGTTGCGGGGGGGAAGCTCTCAGATACGCAGTATTTT.

V usage is TRBV4-1 and J usage is TRBJ1-1; TRBD1 matches at 10 bases. V was pared by 5 bases and J by 1 base, with 4 bases of the junction left unmatched. The CDR3 extends over 15 amino acids. Per germline, CDR1 MGHRA and CDR2 YSYEKL. The CDR3: CASSTWTGGNTEAFF. CDR3 coding DNA: TGCGCCAGCAGCACTTGGACAGGGGGGAACACTGAAGCTTTCTTT.

J is TRBJ1-2 and V is TRBV27; D remains ambiguous. V dropped 2 bases and J dropped 4 bases, with 5 bases sitting between them. Germline V CDR1 and CDR2: MNHEY, SMNVEV (reference sequence). The CDR3 spans 12 residues. For the CDR3, the DNA is TGTGCCAGCAGTTTAAACAGCTATGGCTACACCTTC. Protein: CASSLNSYGYTF.

This chain uses TRBV19 with TRBJ2-2; 7 bases are shared with TRBD2. Unmatched junction bases numbered 12, after V lost 5 bases and J lost 6 bases. Germline CDR1 and CDR2: LNHDA and SQIVND (reference sequence). The CDR3 extends over 16 amino acids. The CDR3 here is CASSPRVGEGSGELFF. CDR3 DNA sequence: TGTGCCAGTAGTCCCCGGGTAGGGGAGGGATCCGGGGAGCTGTTTTTT.

The V call is TRBV7-2, the J call TRBJ1-1; D is uncertain. Germline assignment: CDR1 SGHTA and CDR2 FQGNSA. The length of the CDR3 is 14 residues. Trimming shortened V by 3 bases and J by 0 bases, and 8 bases separated the two germline ends. DNA for the CDR3: TGTGCCAGCAGCTTGGAGTCGATGAACACTGAAGCTTTCTTT. Translation gives CASSLESMNTEAFF.

This rearrangement joins TRBV11-2 to TRBJ1-2; D gene uncertain. Germline V CDR1 and CDR2: SGHAT, FQNNGV. This CDR3 comprises 15 residues. Trimming took off 5 bases at V and 4 bases at J, with 17 bases between the two ends. The CDR3 sequence: CASSVLIGKTYGYTF. Written as DNA, the CDR3 is TGTGCCAGCAGCGTGCTTATCGGAAAGACCTATGGCTACACCTTC. The full variable domain, with the rest looked up from reference TRBV11-2 and TRBJ1-2, is EAGVAQSPRYKIIEKRQSVAFWCNPISGHATLYWYQQILGQGPKLLIQFQNNGVVDDSQLPKDRFSAERLKGVDSTLKIQPAKLEDSAVYLCASSVLIGKTYGYTFGSGTRLTVV.

This chain connects TRBV27 to TRBJ1-1; D gene uncertain. CDR3 size: 11 residues. Trimming left V 7 bases short and J 6 bases short, with 9 bases between. Germline V gene data show CDR1 as MNHEY and CDR2 as SMNVEV (reference sequence). The CDR3 protein is CASKENSEAFF. The CDR3 nucleotides read TGTGCCAGCAAGGAAAATTCTGAAGCTTTCTTT.

This clone was counted a single time. This sequence joins TRBV6-5 and TRBJ1-2, with 7 bases matching TRBD1. After removal of 5 bases from V and 8 bases from J, the junction contained 11 bases not matched to a gene. The CDR3 is made up of 14 amino acids. Germline lookup yields CDR1 MNHEY and CDR2 SVGAGI. The CDR3 sequence is CASSARQGLRGYTF. The CDR3 DNA follows: TGTGCCAGCAGTGCCAGACAGGGCCTTCGGGGCTACACCTTC.

This clone was seen just once. V gene TRBV4-1 combines with J gene TRBJ2-3; perhaps TRBD2 as D (6 bases). This CDR3 comprises 16 residues. Trimming took off 2 bases at V and 0 bases at J, with 12 bases between the two ends. The germline V gene encodes CDR1 MGHRA and CDR2 YSYEKL. The CDR3 DNA reads as TGCGCCAGCAGCCAAATCTTAGCGGTTAGCACAGATACGCAGTATTTT. Its translation: CASSQILAVSTDTQYF.

V usage is TRBV27 and J usage is TRBJ2-7, with D uncertain. This CDR3 is 13 amino acids long. Germline V gene sequence: CDR1 MNHEY, CDR2 SMNVEV (reference sequence). The V end lost 3 bases, the J end lost 4 bases, and 10 bases lay between the germline ends. CDR3 coding DNA: TGTGCCAGCAGTTTTTACAAATCGTACGAGCAGTACTTC. Its protein product is CASSFYKSYEQYF.

This chain connects TRBV28 to TRBJ2-4; no reliable D call. With 9 bases removed from V and 1 base from J, the gap between germline ends came to 13 bases. The CDR3 consists of 14 residues. Per the germline V gene, CDR1 is MDHEN and CDR2 is SYDVKM. The CDR3: CASCPGGAKNIQYF. The CDR3 DNA reads as TGTGCCAGTTGCCCAGGTGGGGCCAAAAACATTCAGTACTTC.

Only one count was recorded for this clone. The chain joins TRBV9 to TRBJ1-6; D ambiguous. The ends were cut back, 2 bases at V and 8 bases at J, with 11 bases in the middle. This CDR3 spans 14 amino acids. The germline V gene has CDR1 SGDLS and CDR2 YYNGEE. CDR3 region: CASSVAAGDSPLHF. The CDR3 region has the DNA TGTGCCAGCAGCGTGGCAGCAGGAGATTCACCCCTCCACTTT. Complete variable domain (other parts from reference TRBV9 and TRBJ1-6): DSGVTQTPKHLITATGQRVTLRCSPRSGDLSVYWYQQSLDQGLQFLIQYYNGEERAKGNILERFSAQQFPDLHSELNLSSLELGDSALYFCASSVAAGDSPLHFGNGTRLTVT.

This sequence joins TRBV30 and TRBJ2-1; 7 nucleotides line up with TRBD2. CDR3 length: 12 residues. CDR1 and CDR2 from the germline V gene are GTSNPN and SVGIG (reference sequence). The V and J ends lost 2 bases and 10 bases, in that order; junction bases with no gene match: 5. Written as DNA, the CDR3 is TGTGCCTGGAGTTGGGCGGGGGACGAGCAGTTCTTC. Encoded protein: CAWSWAGDEQFF.

The chain recombines TRBV30 with TRBJ2-7, with D possibly matching TRBD1 (8 bases). The CDR3 has 15 residues. The V gene lost 4 bases and the J gene lost 3 bases, with 19 bases spanning the gap. CDR1 and CDR2 from the germline V gene are GTSNPN and SVGIG (reference sequence). The CDR3 nucleotides read TGTGCCTGGAATCCGACAGGGGAGGGGCACTACGAGCAGTACTTC. It codes for CAWNPTGEGHYEQYF.